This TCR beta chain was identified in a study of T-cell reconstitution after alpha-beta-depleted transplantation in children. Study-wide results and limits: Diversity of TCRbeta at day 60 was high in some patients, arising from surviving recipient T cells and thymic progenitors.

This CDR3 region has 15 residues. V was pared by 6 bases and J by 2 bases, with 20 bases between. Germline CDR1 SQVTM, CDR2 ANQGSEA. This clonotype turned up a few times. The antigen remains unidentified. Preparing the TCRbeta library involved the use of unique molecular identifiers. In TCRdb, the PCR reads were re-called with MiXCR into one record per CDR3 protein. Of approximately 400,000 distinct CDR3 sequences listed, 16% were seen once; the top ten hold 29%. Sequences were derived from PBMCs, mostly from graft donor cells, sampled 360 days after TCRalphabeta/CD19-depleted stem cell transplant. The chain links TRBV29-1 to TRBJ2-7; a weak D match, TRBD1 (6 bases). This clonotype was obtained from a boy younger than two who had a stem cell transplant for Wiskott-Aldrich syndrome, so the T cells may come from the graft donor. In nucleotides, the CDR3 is TGCAGCGTAGACTTAAGGGGGAGAGTTCCCTACGAGCAGTACTTC. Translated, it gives CSVDLRGRVPYEQYF.